The rows below give T cell receptor beta chains drawn from one sample of a study of vaccination effects on CD4 cells after COVID-19. Their antigen targets remain unknown. Produced via immunoSEQ multiplex PCR; TCRdb's table is partial and in-frame only. The profile shows approximately 74,000 clones, approximately 73% of them singletons. The starting material was CD4+ T cells from PBMCs cultured without peptide, obtained after COVID-19 vaccination. All receptors derive from a human donor who received a COVID-19 vaccine. CDR3s include the opening cysteine and the closing phenylalanine or tryptophan. A D gene is named only where the DNA matches it firmly. A row's size may be missing; if present it is once, few, many or a size class.

cdr3_nt cdr3_aa d_call clone_size j_call v_call
TGTGCCAGCAGCCGCCCCGAGGGGGGGGAGACCCAGTACTTC CASSRPEGGETQYF NA NA TRBJ2-5 TRBV7-2
TGCGCCAGCGGACCCTCCGGGACAGGGTACGGGACCCAGTACTTC CASGPSGTGYGTQYF TRBD1 NA TRBJ2-5 TRBV5-1
TGCGCCAGCAGCGAGGACAGGAAACTGTTTTTT CASSEDRKLFF TRBD1 few TRBJ1-4 TRBV5-1
TGTGCCACCAGTGAGGACGACAGGGTGGGGGGCCCGACTTACAATGAGCAGTTCTTC CATSEDDRVGGPTYNEQFF NA NA TRBJ2-1 TRBV24-1
TGCGCCAGCAGCCAAGTCCCAGCTCGGGACGATGAGCAGTTCTTC CASSQVPARDDEQFF NA once TRBJ2-1 TRBV4-1
TGTGCCAGTAGTATTCTGTCCGGGCTCGGTGATGAAGCTTTCTTT CASSILSGLGDEAFF NA few TRBJ1-1 TRBV19
TGTGCTAGTGACCTACGACAGGGGGAGGCCTACAATGAGCAGTTCTTC CASDLRQGEAYNEQFF TRBD1 NA TRBJ2-1 TRBV12-5
TGTGCCAGCAGTCGGACCGGGACAGGGTCCTATAATTCACCCCTCCACTTT CASSRTGTGSYNSPLHF TRBD1 NA TRBJ1-6 TRBV6-6
TGCGCCAGCAGCCCATTTGGGGATTACAATCAGCCCCAGCATTTT CASSPFGDYNQPQHF NA few TRBJ1-5 TRBV5-1
TGTGCCAGCAGCAGAACGGGACAGAACACCGGGGAGCTGTTTTTT CASSRTGQNTGELFF NA NA TRBJ2-2 TRBV11-1
TGCAGCGGACAGGGGACGGGAACTGAAGCTTTCTTT CSGQGTGTEAFF TRBD1 NA TRBJ1-1 TRBV29-1
TGCGCCAGCAGCTTGGGTGTTGGTGGGGCCGGACAGCCCCAGCATTTT CASSLGVGGAGQPQHF NA NA TRBJ1-5 TRBV5-1
TGCGCCAGCAGCCCTACCACCACTTATGGCTACACCTTC CASSPTTTYGYTF NA NA TRBJ1-2 TRBV4-3
TGTGCCTGGGGACTAGCGGGCGTGGATACGCAGTATTTT CAWGLAGVDTQYF TRBD2 few TRBJ2-3 TRBV30
TGCGCCAGCAGCAGGGGACAGGGGGCAATGAACACCGGGGAGCTGTTTTTT CASSRGQGAMNTGELFF TRBD1 few TRBJ2-2 TRBV5-1
TGTGCCAGCAGCGTAGAGACGGGGGTGCCAGATACGCAGTATTTT CASSVETGVPDTQYF NA NA TRBJ2-3 TRBV9
TGTGCCAGTACTAGACAGACGGGAACTGAAGCTTTCTTT CASTRQTGTEAFF NA NA TRBJ1-1 TRBV19
TGCGCCAGCAGCTTTACTTCAGGGTTCGGGGCCAACGTCCTGACTTTC CASSFTSGFGANVLTF NA NA TRBJ2-6 TRBV5-1
TGCGCCAGCAGCCCCCAGGGGGTAAATCAGCCCCAGCATTTT CASSPQGVNQPQHF TRBD1 few TRBJ1-5 TRBV4-1
TGTGCCAGCAGCTTAAGTAGTATCGGTGGCGGCTACACCTTC CASSLSSIGGGYTF NA few TRBJ1-2 TRBV7-3
TGCGCCAGCAGCCGAGCTGGGACAGGGGGCGCGGAGCCCCAGCATTTT CASSRAGTGGAEPQHF TRBD1 NA TRBJ1-5 TRBV4-1
TGTGCCAGCAGTTACTCGCCCTTTGGGAATACGCAGTATTTT CASSYSPFGNTQYF NA NA TRBJ2-3 TRBV6-5
TGCGCCAGCACCCCGGTCCCGGGATCTCAGCCCCAGCATTTT CASTPVPGSQPQHF NA few TRBJ1-5 TRBV5-1
TGTGCCAGCAGCTTCCCAGATGGCGGGGATAATGAAAAACTGTTTTTT CASSFPDGGDNEKLFF NA NA TRBJ1-4 TRBV5-4
TGCGCCAGCAGCCAAGAGGGCGGCCTGGGGGGTGGCTACACCTTC CASSQEGGLGGGYTF NA NA TRBJ1-2 TRBV4-3
TGTGCCAGCTCACCAACCGGGACAGGGGTTTCGGTGCCCCAGCATTTT CASSPTGTGVSVPQHF TRBD1 NA TRBJ1-5 TRBV18
TGTGCCAGCAGCGTACGACAGACTTATCAGCCCCAGCATTTT CASSVRQTYQPQHF NA NA TRBJ1-5 TRBV7-2
TGTGCCAGTAGTATTCGAGTAGGGGGCGGGTCCACTGAAGCTTTCTTT CASSIRVGGGSTEAFF TRBD1 NA TRBJ1-1 TRBV19
TGCGCCAGCAGCTTGGCCGGGACACCGGACTATGGCTACACCTTC CASSLAGTPDYGYTF NA NA TRBJ1-2 TRBV5-1
TGTGCCAGCAGTACCCCCGAAGATAGACAGTATTTT CASSTPEDRQYF NA NA TRBJ2-3 TRBV6-6
TGCGCCAGCAAGAGTAGGGCTGTGAACACCGGGGAGCTGTTTTTT CASKSRAVNTGELFF NA NA TRBJ2-2 TRBV4-1
TGTGCCACCACCACAGAGACCCAGTACTTC CATTTETQYF NA NA TRBJ2-5 TRBV24-1
TGCGCCAGCAGCCAAGAACCGGGACTTGGAGAGACCCAGTACTTC CASSQEPGLGETQYF NA NA TRBJ2-5 TRBV4-1
TGCGCCAGCAGCCAGCTGGGGGGAAATACCGGGGAGCTGTTTTTT CASSQLGGNTGELFF NA once TRBJ2-2 TRBV4-3
TGTGCCAGCAGCCCGGGACAACAAGAGACCCAGTACTTC CASSPGQQETQYF NA NA TRBJ2-5 TRBV27
TGTGCCAGCAGCCAGCTAGGAGAGACCCAGTACTTC CASSQLGETQYF NA NA TRBJ2-5 TRBV14
TGTGCCAGCAGCTTCAGCAGGGAAGAGACCCAGTACTTC CASSFSREETQYF NA NA TRBJ2-5 TRBV7-2
TGTGCCAGCAGCCCGGGGACAGGGGGAAACACCATATATTTT CASSPGTGGNTIYF TRBD1 NA TRBJ1-3 TRBV3-1/TRBV3-2
TGTGCCAGCAGCAACCGGGGGAACTATGGCTACACCTTC CASSNRGNYGYTF NA NA TRBJ1-2 TRBV7-2
TGCGCCAGCAGCCCACAGGGATATAACACTGAAGCTTTCTTT CASSPQGYNTEAFF NA NA TRBJ1-1 TRBV5-1
TGTGCCACCATCAGGGAGAATCAGCCCCAGCATTTT CATIRENQPQHF NA NA TRBJ1-5 TRBV24-1
TGTGCCAGCACCGGACAGGGGAACACTGAAGCTTTCTTT CASTGQGNTEAFF TRBD1 NA TRBJ1-1 TRBV5-4
TGTGCCAGCAGCGTCACCGGGGCCAGCTCTGGAAACACCATATATTTT CASSVTGASSGNTIYF NA NA TRBJ1-3 TRBV9
TGTGCCAGCAGTTACTTGGCAAACACTGAAGCTTTCTTT CASSYLANTEAFF NA few TRBJ1-1 TRBV6-6
TGCGCCAGCAGCAGAGCGGGGGGGCCTAGGTCCTACAATGAGCAGTTCTTC CASSRAGGPRSYNEQFF TRBD2 NA TRBJ2-1 TRBV10-1
TGTGCCAGTATTGACGCTAACTATGGCTACACCTTC CASIDANYGYTF NA few TRBJ1-2 TRBV19
TGTGCCAGTAGTACCGGGACAGTGTGGGAGACCCAGTACTTC CASSTGTVWETQYF TRBD1 NA TRBJ2-5 TRBV19
TGTGCCATCAGTGAGCCCTCACGACTAGCGGGGGGGAGCGATGAGCAGTTCTTC CAISEPSRLAGGSDEQFF TRBD2 few TRBJ2-1 TRBV10-3
TGTGCCAGCAGCCCCTTGGGGGGCAACCAAGAGACCCAGTACTTC CASSPLGGNQETQYF NA NA TRBJ2-5 TRBV7-9
TGTGCCAGCAGCCAAGAGCAGATCACAGATACGCAGTATTTT CASSQEQITDTQYF NA NA TRBJ2-3 TRBV3-1/TRBV3-2
TGTGCCAGCAGGATTCTTCAACAGGGGGCGAGGACTGAAGCTTTCTTT CASRILQQGARTEAFF TRBD1 NA TRBJ1-1 TRBV11-2
TGTGCCAGTAGAGGGCCTCCGGGGGGCTACACCTTC CASRGPPGGYTF NA NA TRBJ1-2 TRBV19
TGTGCCAGCAGCAAGTTGGGCACGAGGAAACTGTTTTTT CASSKLGTRKLFF NA NA TRBJ1-4 TRBV21-1
TGCAGCGTCCGGGGCCTCAACTCTGGAAACACCATATATTTT CSVRGLNSGNTIYF NA NA TRBJ1-3 TRBV29-1